This paragraph covers one T cell receptor (beta chain) sequence. CDR3 size: 14 residues. Germline CDR1 reads SGDLS; CDR2 reads YYNGEE. Deletions cut 0 bases from V and 8 bases from J, with 14 bases between. Libraries were prepared by immunoSEQ multiplex PCR; TCRdb keeps only in-frame clonotypes and omits some of them. The sample includes 80,000 to 100,000 clones, 80% of them seen just once. This sample is part of a study of glioma-infiltrating T cells after dendritic cell vaccination. Documented time point: after dendritic cell vaccination, including at tumor progression/relapse. The chain couples TRBV9 to TRBJ1-2, with D possibly being TRBD1 (5 bases). The clonotype was recovered from a human donor with glioblastoma. This sample comprised blood, obtained after dendritic cell vaccination. Here the CDR3 DNA reads TGTGCCAGCAGCGTAGCAGGGTCTCTAGGCGGCTACACCTTC. This encodes CASSVAGSLGGYTF.